The next 26 T cell receptor beta chains were all read from a single sample in a study of blood T cell repertoires in COVID-19. Profiled with immunoSEQ multiplex PCR; TCRdb holds only in-frame clones, not every one. This table holds about 150,000 clones, 76% found once. The sample taken for sequencing was peripheral blood. The receptor set was obtained from an elderly woman with acute or convalescent COVID-19.

The chain employs TRBV27 and TRBJ1-5; D gene uncertain. Trimming pared 3 bases from V and 7 bases from J, leaving 10 bases between. Germline V gene sequence: CDR1 MNHEY, CDR2 SMNVEV (reference sequence). The CDR3 spans 13 residues. In DNA, the CDR3 is TGTGCCAGCAGTTTCGAGGGCCCGCAGCCCCAGCATTTT. Its translation: CASSFEGPQPQHF.

The V gene is TRBV6-5, the J gene TRBJ2-3, with D maybe TRBD2 (7 bases). The V gene lost 2 bases and the J gene lost 0 bases, with 9 bases spanning the gap. The CDR3 extends over 15 amino acids. The V gene's germline CDR1 is MNHEY and CDR2 SVGAGI. CDR3 region: CASSYGGGSTDTQYF. CDR3 coding DNA: TGTGCCAGCAGTTACGGCGGGGGCAGCACAGATACGCAGTATTTT.

About this clone: The junction shows a germline mismatch at one end, possibly a read error. The rearrangement links TRBV18 to TRBJ2-1, with 8 bases lining up with TRBD1. Germline CDR1 is KGHSH and CDR2 is LQKENI. This CDR3 contains 15 residues. The CDR3: CASSPQGESYNEQFF. DNA of the CDR3: TGTGCCAGCTCTCCACAGGGGGAATCCTACAATGAGCAGTTCTTC.

The rearrangement links TRBV29-1 to TRBJ1-2, with TRBD1 as a possible D gene (5 bases). This CDR3 contains 12 residues. V lost 4 bases to trimming and J lost 7 bases, with 13 bases between them. Germline CDR1 and CDR2: SQVTM and ANQGSEA. This chain's CDR3 is CSVGGREAGYTF. CDR3 bases: TGCAGCGTTGGGGGCAGGGAGGCTGGCTACACCTTC.

This chain uses TRBV11-2 with TRBJ2-2, with 9 nucleotides matching TRBD1. CDR1 is SGHAT and CDR2 is FQNNGV in the germline V gene. V lost 3 bases to trimming and J lost 6 bases; unmatched junction nucleotides: 2. This CDR3 comprises 14 residues. The CDR3 region has the DNA TGTGCCAGCAGCTTCCGACAGGGGGCCGGGGAGCTGTTTTTT. This encodes CASSFRQGAGELFF.

V usage is TRBV3-1 (or the pseudogene TRBV3-2) and J usage is TRBJ1-6, with 10 bases matching TRBD1. With V trimmed by 4 bases and J by 10 bases, 4 bases remained unmatched. There are 14 residues in the CDR3. Germline V gene sequence: CDR1 LGHDT, CDR2 YNNKEL (reference sequence). This chain's CDR3 is CASSLRDRGSPLHF. For the CDR3, the DNA is TGTGCCAGCAGCCTCCGGGACAGGGGATCACCCCTCCACTTT.

The chain combines TRBV3-1 (or the pseudogene TRBV3-2) with TRBJ2-1; weak D call: TRBD1 (5 bases). Trimming pared 4 bases from V and 5 bases from J, leaving 12 bases between. The CDR3 is 14 residues long. Germline V gene data show CDR1 as LGHDT and CDR2 as YNNKEL (reference sequence). The CDR3 here is CASSPFRGHNEQFF. CDR3 nucleotide sequence: TGTGCCAGCAGCCCGTTTAGGGGTCACAATGAGCAGTTCTTC.

This rearrangement joins TRBV19 to TRBJ1-6, with no clear D. Germline values: CDR1 LNHDA, CDR2 SQIVND (reference sequence). The CDR3 length is 13 residues. V lost 7 bases and J lost 3, with 7 bases in between. This chain's CDR3 is CASIAGYNSPLHF. CDR3 coding DNA: TGTGCCAGTATCGCGGGCTATAATTCACCCCTCCACTTT.

The V gene is TRBV6-2 or TRBV6-3, the J gene TRBJ1-2; the match to TRBD1 covers 10 bases. The length of the CDR3 is 15 residues. In germline, CDR1 is MNHEY, CDR2 SVGEGT. V lost 0 bases and J lost 7; bases outside the gene matches: 5. The CDR3 here is CASSYSWDRGAGYTF. In nucleotides, the CDR3 is TGTGCCAGCAGTTACTCGTGGGACAGGGGTGCTGGCTACACCTTC.

The chain joins TRBV25-1 to TRBJ2-1, with 8 bases identical to TRBD1. V trimming: 6 bases; J trimming: 5 bases; junction bases outside the gene matches: 6. The CDR3 loop spans 14 amino acids. Germline lookup yields CDR1 MGHDK and CDR2 SYGVNS. The CDR3 sequence is CASSSDRGHNEQFF. CDR3 nucleotide sequence: TGTGCCAGCAGCTCCGACAGGGGTCACAATGAGCAGTTCTTC.

This clone was found many times. CDR3 loop: CASGDGTSGPYEQYF. Here the CDR3 DNA reads TGTGCCAGCGGGGACGGGACTAGCGGCCCCTACGAGCAGTACTTC. This chain connects TRBV9 to TRBJ2-7; TRBD2 matches at 11 bases. The CDR3 consists of 15 residues. Trimming removed 7 bases from V and 2 bases from J; junction bases left unmatched: 8. Per the germline V gene, CDR1 is SGDLS and CDR2 is YYNGEE.

This sequence joins TRBV4-2 and TRBJ1-5; unclear D gene. The germline V and J ends were trimmed by 8 bases and 5 bases, with 10 bases remaining between them. The CDR3 totals 12 residues. Germline loops: CDR1 LGHNA, CDR2 YNFKEQ. In DNA, the CDR3 is TGTGCCAGCGCCATGGGCCATCAGCCCCAGCATTTT. Translating gives CASAMGHQPQHF.

This clone has just a few counts. The chain uses TRBV12-5 and TRBJ1-1; 7 nucleotides match TRBD1. CDR1 is LGHNT, CDR2 FRNRAP, per germline. The CDR3 length is 11 residues. J was trimmed by 8 bases and V by 5 bases; bases with no gene match: 2. The CDR3 DNA is TGTGCTAGTGGTGTGGACAGGGAAGCTTTCTTT. It encodes CASGVDREAFF.

The rearrangement joins TRBV7-3 to TRBJ2-1, with 8 bases aligning to TRBD1. The V gene's germline CDR1 is SGHTA and CDR2 FQGTGA. The V and J ends lost 2 bases and 7 bases, in that order; junction bases with no gene match: 13. The CDR3 runs to 17 residues. The CDR3 sequence is CASSLGGTGQVRNEQFF. The DNA for the CDR3 is TGTGCCAGCAGCTTAGGGGGGACAGGACAGGTACGGAATGAGCAGTTCTTC.

V and J are TRBV3-1 (or the pseudogene TRBV3-2) and TRBJ2-1, with 9 bases lining up with TRBD2. Germline values: CDR1 LGHDT, CDR2 YNNKEL (reference sequence). V lost 0 bases to trimming and J lost 4 bases; unmatched junction nucleotides: 4. This CDR3 comprises 16 residues. The CDR3 spells CASSQDAGGVYNEQFF. For the CDR3, the DNA is TGTGCCAGCAGCCAAGATGCGGGAGGGGTTTACAATGAGCAGTTCTTC.

This clone has only one observation. The chain is built from TRBV6-5 and TRBJ1-1, with D tentatively TRBD1 (5 bases). Germline V gene data show CDR1 as MNHEY and CDR2 as SVGAGI. Trimming took 10 bases from V and 1 from J, leaving 13 bases between them. The CDR3 sequence is 13 residues long. DNA of the CDR3: TGTGCCACGGAGACAGCGCCGAACACTGAAGCTTTCTTT. The encoded protein is CATETAPNTEAFF.

The CDR3 coding sequence is TGTGCCAGCAGCCCGACAGGGCTACCTACAGATACGCAGTATTTT. It encodes CASSPTGLPTDTQYF. V gene TRBV3-1 (or the pseudogene TRBV3-2) combines with J gene TRBJ2-3; 7 bases line up with TRBD1. CDR3 length: 15 residues. CDR1 LGHDT and CDR2 YNNKEL come from the germline V gene (reference sequence). Trimming cost V 4 bases and J 3 bases; bases outside gene matches: 7.

CDR3 nucleotides: TGTGCCAGCTCACCACGGGGGGGAAAAGAGACCCAGTACTTC. Translation gives CASSPRGGKETQYF. J is TRBJ2-5 and V is TRBV18, with 7 bases that match TRBD2. Germline V CDR1 and CDR2: KGHSH, LQKENI. The length of the CDR3 is 14 residues. The V and J ends lost 1 base and 3 bases, in that order; junction bases with no gene match: 2.

J is TRBJ1-5 and V is TRBV2, with 8 bases identical to TRBD1. Trimming removed 5 bases from V and 6 bases from J; junction bases left unmatched: 6. There are 14 residues in the CDR3. Germline V CDR1 and CDR2: SNHLY, FYNNEI. In DNA, the CDR3 is TGTGCCAGCAGTCCCGGGACAGGTAGTCAGCCCCAGCATTTT. This sequence encodes CASSPGTGSQPQHF.

This clone was picked up a small number of times. The chain uses TRBV19 and TRBJ2-7; TRBD2 is a possible D gene (6 bases). The germline gives CDR1 LNHDA, CDR2 SQIVND (reference sequence). V lost 3 bases and J lost 1, with 13 bases in between. This CDR3 contains 15 residues. The CDR3 DNA reads TGTGCCAGTAGTATGGGGGAGGCAGTTTCCTACGAGCAGTACTTC. This gives the protein CASSMGEAVSYEQYF. Using reference TRBV19 and TRBJ2-7 for the parts outside the CDR3, the full variable domain is DGGITQSPKYLFRKEGQNVTLSCEQNLNHDAMYWYRQDPGQGLRLIYYSQIVNDFQKGDIAEGYSVSREKKESFPLTVTSAQKNPTAFYLCASSMGEAVSYEQYFGPGTRLTVT.

The V call is TRBV4-2, the J call TRBJ2-1; 14 nucleotides line up with TRBD2. J lost 9 bases, V lost 1 base, and 5 bases had no gene match. This CDR3 spans 16 amino acids. Germline V gene lookup returns CDR1 LGHNA and CDR2 YNFKEQ. CDR3 residues: CASSQGRTSGRPEQFF. In DNA, the CDR3 is TGTGCCAGCAGCCAAGGACGGACTAGCGGGAGGCCTGAGCAGTTCTTC.

V is TRBV6-2 or TRBV6-3 and J is TRBJ1-4, with D possibly TRBD1 on 5 matching bases. Trimming removed 5 bases from V and 9 bases from J, with 22 bases in between. The germline V gene has CDR1 MNHEY and CDR2 SVGEGT. There are 16 residues in the CDR3. CDR3: CASSDPGGSSGQKLFF. The CDR3 region has the DNA TGTGCCAGCAGTGACCCTGGAGGGAGTTCAGGGCAAAAACTGTTTTTT.

V and J are TRBV6-5 and TRBJ2-2; 8 nucleotides line up with TRBD1. Germline loops: CDR1 MNHEY, CDR2 SVGAGI. The CDR3 length is 15 residues. The V segment lost 7 bases and the J segment 5 bases; nucleotides outside the gene matches: 9. CDR3 sequence reads: CASTAGQGVTGELFF. CDR3 DNA: TGTGCCAGCACCGCAGGACAGGGAGTTACCGGGGAGCTGTTTTTT.

Note on this clone: The sample has other DNA sequences that encode this CDR3 too. The chain is built from TRBV19 and TRBJ1-5; the D is unclear. The CDR3 covers 14 residues. Germline assignment: CDR1 LNHDA and CDR2 SQIVND (reference sequence). The V and J ends lost 5 bases and 2 bases respectively, with 10 bases between them. The CDR3 DNA follows: TGTGCCAGTAGTCTCACCGGGGGCAATCAGCCCCAGCATTTT. Residues: CASSLTGGNQPQHF.

This chain links TRBV25-1 with TRBJ1-2; 8 nucleotides match TRBD1. V was pared by 4 bases and J by 4 bases, with 2 bases of the junction left unmatched. The germline V gene has CDR1 MGHDK and CDR2 SYGVNS. There are 13 residues in the CDR3. The CDR3 DNA is TGTGCCAGCAGTGGGACAGGGTTCTATGGCTACACCTTC. Translated, it gives CASSGTGFYGYTF.

This chain connects TRBV5-1 to TRBJ1-1, with 10 bases aligning to TRBD1. J was trimmed by 8 bases and V by 4 bases; bases with no gene match: 8. From germline, CDR1 is SGHRS and CDR2 YFSETQ. The CDR3 has 14 amino acids. CDR3 nucleotide sequence: TGCGCCAGCAGCGGGGGACAGGGGCTCCGGGAAGCTTTCTTT. This codes for CASSGGQGLREAFF.